The table lists the clone carrying this T cell receptor (beta chain) with many counts. Stated time point: healthy volunteer bleed at 2 weeks. Unfractionated whole blood yielded the extracted total RNA. The J segment lost 4 bases and the V segment lost 4 bases, leaving 11 bases of the junction unmatched. Germline CDR1 and CDR2: SEHNR and FQNEAQ (reference sequence). The CDR3 covers 16 residues. These data belong to a study of human T cells and chemical hapten exposure. TCRdb redid the calling of the RACE reads with MiXCR, one entry per CDR3 protein. The sample consists of 130,000 or so distinct CDR3 sequences, approximately 9.1% of them appearing once.

The specimen was whole blood. The sequence was collected from a male donor in good health. Some clones in this sample may be carry-over from other donors' samples. The chain links TRBV7-9 to TRBJ2-3; TRBD1 aligns across 7 bases. CDR3 coding DNA: TGTGCCAGCAGCTCGTTCCTCCTTACAGGGGCAGATACGCAGTATTTT. This gives the protein CASSSFLLTGADTQYF.